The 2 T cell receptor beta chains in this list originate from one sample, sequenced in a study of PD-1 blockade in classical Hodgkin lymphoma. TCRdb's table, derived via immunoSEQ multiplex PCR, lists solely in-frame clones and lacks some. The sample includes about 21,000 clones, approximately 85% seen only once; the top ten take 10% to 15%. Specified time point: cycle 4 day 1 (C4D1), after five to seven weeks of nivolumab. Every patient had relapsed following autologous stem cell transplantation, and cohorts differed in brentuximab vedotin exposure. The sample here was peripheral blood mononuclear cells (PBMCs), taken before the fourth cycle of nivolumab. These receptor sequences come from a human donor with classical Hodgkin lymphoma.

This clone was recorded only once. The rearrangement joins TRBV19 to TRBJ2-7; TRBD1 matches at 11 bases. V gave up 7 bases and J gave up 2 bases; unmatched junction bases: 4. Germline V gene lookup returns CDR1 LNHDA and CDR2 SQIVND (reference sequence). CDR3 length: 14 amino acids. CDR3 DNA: TGTGCCAGTACCCGGGGACAGGGGGCCTACGAGCAGTACTTC. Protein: CASTRGQGAYEQYF.

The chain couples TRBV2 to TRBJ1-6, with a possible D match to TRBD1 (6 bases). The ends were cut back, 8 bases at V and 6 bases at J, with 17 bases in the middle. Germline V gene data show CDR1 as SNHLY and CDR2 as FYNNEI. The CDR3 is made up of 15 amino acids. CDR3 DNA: TGTGCCAGCGTGAGGGGAGACAGGCCTAATTCACCCCTCCACTTT. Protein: CASVRGDRPNSPLHF. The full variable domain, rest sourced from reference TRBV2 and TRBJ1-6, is EPEVTQTPSHQVTQMGQEVILRCVPISNHLYFYWYRQILGQKVEFLVSFYNNEISEKSEIFDDQFSVERPDGSNFTLKIRSTKLEDSAMYFCASVRGDRPNSPLHFGNGTRLTVT.